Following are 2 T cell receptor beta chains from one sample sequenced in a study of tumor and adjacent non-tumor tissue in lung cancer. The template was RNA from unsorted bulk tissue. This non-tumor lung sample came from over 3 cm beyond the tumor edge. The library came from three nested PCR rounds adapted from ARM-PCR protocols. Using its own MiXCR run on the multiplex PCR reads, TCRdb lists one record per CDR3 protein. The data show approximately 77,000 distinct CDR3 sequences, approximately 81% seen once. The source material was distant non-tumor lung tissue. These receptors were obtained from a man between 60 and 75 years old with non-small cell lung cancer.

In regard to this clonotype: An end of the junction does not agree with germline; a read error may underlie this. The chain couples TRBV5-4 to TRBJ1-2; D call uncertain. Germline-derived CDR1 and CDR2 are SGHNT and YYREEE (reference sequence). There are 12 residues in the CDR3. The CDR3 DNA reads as TGTGCCAGCAGCTTGGATATCTATGGCTACACGTTC. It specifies CASSLDIYGYTF.

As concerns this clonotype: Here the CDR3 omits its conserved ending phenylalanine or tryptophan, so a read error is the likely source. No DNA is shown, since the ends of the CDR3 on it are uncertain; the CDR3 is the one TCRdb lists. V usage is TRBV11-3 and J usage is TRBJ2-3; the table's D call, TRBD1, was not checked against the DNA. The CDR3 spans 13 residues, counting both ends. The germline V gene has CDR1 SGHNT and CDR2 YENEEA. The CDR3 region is CASSSQGADTLYS.